One sample yielded the 23 T cell receptor beta chains listed below, sequenced in a study of radiotherapy plus CTLA-4 blockade in lung cancer (dated by TCRdb to 2016 to 2019). Libraries were made using the immunoSEQ multiplex PCR assay. The table was pulled from immuneACCESS by TCRdb, which kept in-frame rearrangements only. Such tables lose some clones; where checked, under half of the loss comes from unresolved V genes, and the rest has no known cause. Present in this sample are around 71,000 clones, roughly four fifths of which were seen just once. Of the sample, about 17% is held by the ten largest clones. This material consisted of peripheral blood, taken from a patient treated with radiotherapy plus ipilimumab. The receptor source for this set is a human donor with non-small cell lung cancer whose response to radiotherapy plus ipilimumab could not be evaluated. Some clones in this sample may be carry-over from other donors' samples.

The chain employs TRBV7-9 and TRBJ2-7; 7 nucleotides agree with TRBD1. The CDR3 is 13 amino acids. V was clipped by 6 bases and J by 4 bases; unmatched bases: 6. Per the germline V gene, CDR1 is SEHNR and CDR2 is FQNEAQ (reference sequence). Here the CDR3 reads CASSPFRGYEQYF. The CDR3 DNA reads TGTGCCAGCAGTCCCTTCAGGGGGTACGAGCAGTACTTC.

The CDR3 loop is CASSLAEANEQFF. The CDR3, as DNA: TGCGCCAGCAGCTTGGCCGAGGCAAATGAGCAGTTCTTC. The chain joins TRBV5-1 to TRBJ2-1; no firm D call. V dropped 0 bases and J dropped 7 bases, with 8 bases sitting between them. Germline V CDR1 and CDR2: SGHRS, YFSETQ. The length of the CDR3 is 13 residues. Supplemented by reference TRBV5-1 and TRBJ2-1, the full variable domain reads KAGVTQTPRYLIKTRGQQVTLSCSPISGHRSVSWYQQTPGQGLQFLFEYFSETQRNKGNFPGRFSGRQFSNSRSEMNVSTLELGDSALYLCASSLAEANEQFFGPGTRLTVL.

The rearrangement links TRBV6-4 to TRBJ2-1; TRBD1 matches 8 bases. The germline V gene encodes CDR1 MRHNA and CDR2 SNTAGT. This CDR3 region has 13 residues. V shed 6 bases and J 10 bases; nucleotides not matched to a gene: 8. CDR3 DNA sequence: TGTGCCAGCAGCTTAACAGGGGGAAGAGAGCAGTTCTTC. Amino acids: CASSLTGGREQFF.

The chain recombines TRBV6-8 with TRBJ2-7, with TRBD1 matching over 7 bases. The germline V gene has CDR1 MNHGY and CDR2 SAAAGT. With 5 bases clipped from V and 4 bases from J, the junction kept 2 bases outside the gene matches. The CDR3 is 12 amino acids. CDR3 residues: CASSTDRYEQYF. Written as DNA, the CDR3 is TGTGCCAGCAGTACGGACAGGTACGAGCAGTACTTC.

The chain combines TRBV4-1 with TRBJ1-4, with D possibly being TRBD1 (6 bases). This CDR3 has 15 amino acids. From germline, CDR1 is MGHRA and CDR2 YSYEKL. Trimming stripped 4 bases from V and 5 bases from J, with 14 bases between. CDR3 sequence (DNA): TGCGCCAGCAGCCTAAGACAGGTACCAAATGAAAAACTGTTTTTT. Its protein product is CASSLRQVPNEKLFF.

This chain uses TRBV4-1 with TRBJ1-2; no reliable D call. The CDR3 length is 14 residues. V was clipped by 2 bases and J by 7 bases, with 14 bases between them. CDR1 is MGHRA and CDR2 is YSYEKL in the germline V gene. The CDR3 spells CASSQTRIVSGYTF. In nucleotides, the CDR3 is TGCGCCAGCAGCCAAACGAGGATTGTTAGTGGCTACACCTTC.

The J gene is TRBJ1-2, the V gene TRBV29-1; TRBD1 matches at 8 bases. V dropped 1 base and J dropped 5; count of bases not matched to a gene: 6. The germline V gene encodes CDR1 SQVTM and CDR2 ANQGSEA. The CDR3 has 14 amino acids. Written as DNA, the CDR3 is TGCAGCGTTGAAGGCAGGGGGCGCGGGTATGGCTACACCTTC. Translating it yields CSVEGRGRGYGYTF.

V is TRBV7-3 and J is TRBJ2-6, with D perhaps matching TRBD1 (6 bases). Germline V CDR1 and CDR2: SGHTA, FQGTGA. V dropped 5 bases and J dropped 3 bases, with 14 bases sitting between them. CDR3 length equals 16 residues. CDR3 sequence (DNA): TGTGCCAGCAGCAACAGGGTTCTCCGTGGGGCCAACGTCCTGACTTTC. Protein: CASSNRVLRGANVLTF.

The V gene is TRBV11-1, the J gene TRBJ1-5; TRBD1 is a possible D gene (5 bases). Germline CDR1 SGHAT, CDR2 FQDESV (reference sequence). This CDR3 is 14 amino acids long. The V and J ends lost 2 bases and 7 bases respectively, with 12 bases between them. The DNA of the CDR3 is TGTGCCAGCAGCTTAATCGGGGGGGACCAGCCCCAGCATTTT. As protein: CASSLIGGDQPQHF. The full variable domain, in which reference TRBV11-1 and TRBJ1-5 provide the parts outside the CDR3, is EAEVAQSPRYKITEKSQAVAFWCDPISGHATLYWYRQILGQGPELLVQFQDESVVDDSQLPKDRFSAERLKGVDSTLKIQPAELGDSAMYLCASSLIGGDQPQHFGDGTRLSIL.

The rearrangement links TRBV15 to TRBJ2-1, with 7 bases matching TRBD1. The CDR3 runs to 16 residues. The junction had 6 bases not matched to a gene; V was cut back by 4 bases and J by 0 bases. Germline CDR1 and CDR2: LNHNV and YYDKDF (reference sequence). CDR3 bases: TGTGCCACCAGCACCTGGACAGGCTACTCCTACAATGAGCAGTTCTTC. This encodes CATSTWTGYSYNEQFF.

The gene calls are TRBV27 and TRBJ1-6; the D is unclear. This CDR3 comprises 12 residues. CDR1 and CDR2 from the germline V gene are MNHEY and SMNVEV (reference sequence). The V end lost 8 bases, the J end lost 6 bases, and 8 bases lay between the germline ends. CDR3 DNA sequence: TGTGCCAGCGGCCGGGGTAATTCACCCCTCCACTTT. Translated, it gives CASGRGNSPLHF.

The chain joins TRBV6-6 to TRBJ1-1; D unclear. There are 15 residues in the CDR3. Trimming took 6 bases from V and 5 from J, leaving 19 bases between them. The germline CDR1 and CDR2 sequences are MNHNY and SVGAGI (reference sequence). The CDR3: CASSPDGGRKTEAFF. The CDR3 nucleotides are TGTGCCAGCAGCCCAGATGGAGGGAGGAAGACTGAAGCTTTCTTT.

This clone showed up just a few times. The CDR3 is CASSPGKGASNEKLFF. The CDR3 nucleotides are TGTGCCAGCAGCCCAGGGAAGGGGGCGTCTAATGAAAAACTGTTTTTT. The gene calls are TRBV21-1 and TRBJ1-4; whether TRBD1, the table's D call, matches the DNA was not checked. TRBV21-1 is classified as a pseudogene. The CDR3 is made up of 16 amino acids.

This sequence joins TRBV20-1 and TRBJ2-3; D gene ambiguous. Trimming left V 6 bases short and J 5 bases short, with 9 bases between. Germline assignment: CDR1 DFQATT and CDR2 SNEGSKA (reference sequence). The CDR3 runs to 11 residues. The CDR3 coding sequence is TGCAGTGCAGAGTTTGGAGATACGCAGTATTTT. The encoded protein is CSAEFGDTQYF.

The chain links TRBV10-3 to TRBJ2-1; possible D gene TRBD1, 8 bases. Germline CDR1 and CDR2: ENHRY and SYGVKD. This CDR3 has 15 residues. V lost 6 bases and J lost 5, with 17 bases in between. In nucleotides, the CDR3 is TGTGCCATCAGCCCTGGACAGGGAGGGAACAATGAGCAGTTCTTC. Amino acids: CAISPGQGGNNEQFF.

This clone showed up just once. The J gene is TRBJ1-1, the V gene TRBV5-6; TRBD1 matches 12 bases. Germline CDR1 is SGHDT and CDR2 is YYEEEE. V trimming: 2 bases; J trimming: 4 bases; junction bases outside the gene matches: 6. The CDR3 is 16 residues long. CDR3 bases: TGTGCCAGCAGCTTACTCGGGACAGGGGGCAGCACTGAAGCTTTCTTT. Protein: CASSLLGTGGSTEAFF.

V gene TRBV4-1 combines with J gene TRBJ2-2; TRBD2 might be the D (7 bases). CDR1 and CDR2 (germline): MGHRA, YSYEKL. The CDR3 has 17 amino acids. V lost 0 bases and J 2 bases, leaving 13 bases between the germline ends. This chain's CDR3 is CASSQEVAGANTGELFF. CDR3 in DNA: TGCGCCAGCAGCCAAGAGGTGGCGGGGGCCAACACCGGGGAGCTGTTTTTT.

The rearrangement uses TRBV5-1 and TRBJ2-7; 12 positions agree with TRBD2. This CDR3 comprises 16 residues. The germline V gene encodes CDR1 SGHRS and CDR2 YFSETQ. V lost 4 bases and J lost 5; bases outside the gene matches: 10. CDR3: CASSPRLAGGPHEQYF. CDR3 nucleotide sequence: TGCGCCAGCAGCCCTAGGCTAGCGGGGGGGCCCCACGAGCAGTACTTC.

V usage is TRBV28 and J usage is TRBJ2-4; D not certain. Germline V gene sequence: CDR1 MDHEN, CDR2 SYDVKM. The CDR3 has 14 residues. V was pared by 2 bases and J by 2 bases, with 7 bases between. CDR3 loop: CASSLRATKNIQYF. CDR3 DNA: TGTGCCAGCAGTTTACGCGCAACCAAAAACATTCAGTACTTC.

The gene calls are TRBV6-1 and TRBJ1-1; TRBD1 matches at 7 bases. With 4 bases clipped from V and 1 base from J, the junction kept 12 bases outside the gene matches. Germline CDR1 MNHNS, CDR2 SASEGT. This CDR3 has 17 residues. The CDR3 region is CASSGGHRGLTNTEAFF. The CDR3 DNA reads TGTGCCAGCAGTGGGGGTCACAGGGGACTCACGAACACTGAAGCTTTCTTT.

The V gene is TRBV4-1, the J gene TRBJ2-5; 9 bases align to TRBD2. Germline V gene lookup returns CDR1 MGHRA and CDR2 YSYEKL. The CDR3 is 16 amino acids. Trimming took 3 bases from V and 0 from J; bases not matched to a gene: 5. CDR3 DNA: TGCGCCAGCAGCCACGCGGGGGGGGCGTACCAAGAGACCCAGTACTTC. As protein: CASSHAGGAYQETQYF.

The chain joins TRBV5-4 to TRBJ2-7; 7 bases are a match to TRBD2. Per germline, CDR1 SGHNT and CDR2 YYREEE (reference sequence). CDR3 length equals 15 residues. J lost 6 bases, V lost 0 bases, and 9 bases had no gene match. This CDR3 is CASSLASGGEGEQYF. CDR3 in DNA: TGTGCCAGCAGCTTGGCATCGGGTGGGGAGGGCGAGCAGTACTTC.

The rearrangement joins TRBV5-1 to TRBJ1-3; weak D call: TRBD1 (6 bases). The germline V gene encodes CDR1 SGHRS and CDR2 YFSETQ. V was pared by 0 bases and J by 1 base, with 17 bases between. This CDR3 comprises 18 residues. CDR3: CASSLGPQGRSSGNTIYF. The CDR3 DNA reads as TGCGCCAGCAGCTTGGGCCCGCAGGGGCGGTCATCTGGAAACACCATATATTTT.